A selection of T cell receptor beta chains follows, all from one sample in a study of T cells after yellow fever vaccination. TCRdb re-called the 5' RACE reads with MiXCR, one entry per CDR3 protein. The sample lists 300,000 to 400,000 distinct CDR3 sequences, under 15% occurring once. The input for sequencing was CD4+ T cells sorted from PBMCs, taken 15 days after the yellow fever booster vaccination. Receptor source: a man between 18 and 35 years old who received the YFV17D yellow fever vaccine. Both conserved end residues are part of each CDR3. The D gene is left open where the match is weak. Some rows have no size entry. The others give once, few or many, or a class for an expanded clone.

v_gene	abundance	j_gene	d_gene	CDR3aa	CDR3nt
TRBV11-3	.	TRBJ1-5	TRBD1	CASSWDYRGQPQHF	TGTGCCAGCAGTTGGGATTACAGGGGTCAGCCCCAGCATTTT
TRBV7-2	few	TRBJ1-2	.	CASSFDPTVFPYYGYTF	TGTGCCAGCAGCTTTGACCCGACAGTCTTCCCCTACTATGGCTACACCTTC
TRBV27	.	TRBJ2-1	TRBD1	CASSLSRGPNEQFF	TGTGCCAGCAGTTTATCCAGGGGGCCGAATGAGCAGTTCTTC
TRBV4-2	.	TRBJ1-5	.	CASSQEDGQPQHF	TGTGCCAGCAGCCAAGAAGATGGACAGCCCCAGCATTTT
TRBV3-1	few	TRBJ2-5	.	CASSQAGLGRETQYF	TGTGCCAGCAGCCAAGCTGGACTGGGGCGAGAGACCCAGTACTTC
TRBV5-1	.	TRBJ2-6	.	CASRRTSGANVLTF	TGCGCCAGCAGACGGACCTCTGGGGCCAACGTCCTGACTTTC
TRBV5-1	many	TRBJ2-2	TRBD2	CASSRSGVNTGELFF	TGCGCCAGCAGCCGTAGCGGGGTGAACACCGGGGAGCTGTTTTTT
TRBV6-5	few	TRBJ1-2	.	CASSYSTVTNGYTF	TGTGCCAGCAGTTACTCCACGGTAACTAATGGCTACACCTTC
TRBV12-3/TRBV12-4	.	TRBJ1-1	.	CASSLIMDEAFF	TGTGCCAGCAGTTTAATCATGGACGAAGCTTTCTTT
TRBV11-3	.	TRBJ2-3	.	CASSDSGDTQYF	TGTGCCAGCAGCGATAGTGGGGATACGCAGTATTTT
TRBV3-1	few	TRBJ2-7	TRBD2	CASSQGLAGASYEQYF	TGTGCCAGCAGCCAAGGCCTAGCGGGGGCCTCCTACGAGCAGTACTTC
TRBV18	.	TRBJ1-1	.	CASSPIQNIEAFF	TGTGCCAGCTCACCGATACAGAATATAGAAGCTTTCTTT
TRBV24-1	.	TRBJ1-1	.	CATSDAGGPGEAFF	TGTGCCACCAGTGATGCCGGGGGCCCAGGTGAAGCTTTCTTT
TRBV4-3	many	TRBJ1-2	.	CASSRTGFSGVGGYTF	TGCGCCAGCAGCCGCACAGGGTTTTCGGGTGTGGGTGGCTACACCTTC
TRBV20-1	.	TRBJ1-5	.	CSAKGGGDQPQHF	TGCAGTGCCAAAGGAGGGGGAGACCAGCCCCAGCATTTT
TRBV5-1	.	TRBJ2-4	.	CASSPKPWGNIQYF	TGCGCCAGCAGCCCGAAACCGTGGGGAAACATTCAGTACTTC
TRBV19	.	TRBJ1-2	.	CASSPRTEGYTF	TGTGCCAGTAGTCCCCGGACTGAAGGCTACACCTTC
TRBV20-1	.	TRBJ1-2	.	CSYRGRQDGYTF	TGCTCATACCGAGGGAGACAGGATGGCTACACCTTC
TRBV7-3	.	TRBJ2-3	.	CASSSNTGDTQYF	TGTGCCAGCAGCTCAAATACAGGAGATACGCAGTATTTT
TRBV2	few	TRBJ1-5	.	CASSVLSGSNQPQHF	TGTGCCAGCAGTGTCCTTAGTGGAAGCAATCAGCCCCAGCATTTT
TRBV7-2	few	TRBJ2-3	TRBD1	CASSAWVDRGRRVSDTQYF	TGTGCCAGCAGCGCCTGGGTCGACAGGGGGCGGAGGGTGTCAGATACGCAGTATTTT
TRBV3-1	.	TRBJ1-2	TRBD1	CASSQLGQGDGYTF	TGTGCCAGCAGCCAGCTCGGACAGGGGGATGGCTACACCTTC
TRBV7-3	few	TRBJ2-2	TRBD2	CASSLSGTTNTGELFF	TGTGCCAGCAGCTTAAGTGGGACTACGAACACCGGGGAGCTGTTTTTT
TRBV7-9	few	TRBJ1-1	.	CASSTQGATEAFF	TGTGCCAGCAGCACTCAGGGCGCGACTGAAGCTTTCTTT
TRBV6-5	few	TRBJ2-1	.	CASRGGHRGGRNEQFF	TGTGCCAGCAGAGGGGGCCATCGGGGGGGCCGCAATGAGCAGTTCTTC
TRBV6-6	few	TRBJ2-2	.	CASSYSIAQINTGELFF	TGTGCCAGCAGTTACTCGATCGCACAGATTAACACCGGGGAGCTGTTTTTT
TRBV7-2	.	TRBJ1-5	TRBD1	CASSSRQGGQPQHF	TGTGCCAGCAGCTCCCGACAGGGAGGACAGCCCCAGCATTTT
TRBV20-1	few	TRBJ2-5	TRBD2	CSARTSGVETQYF	TGCAGTGCGCGGACTAGCGGGGTAGAGACCCAGTACTTC
TRBV7-3	.	TRBJ2-5	.	CASSLSGQFQETQYF	TGTGCCAGCAGCTTAAGCGGACAGTTCCAAGAGACCCAGTACTTC
TRBV7-2	.	TRBJ2-3	TRBD2	CASTRGLAGGDTQYF	TGTGCCAGCACCAGGGGACTAGCGGGGGGGGATACGCAGTATTTT
TRBV5-1	.	TRBJ1-6	.	CASSLTGIDSPLHF	TGCGCCAGCAGCTTGACAGGAATCGATTCACCCCTCCACTTT
TRBV20-1	few	TRBJ2-2	.	CAGVLNGELFF	TGCGCCGGGGTATTGAACGGGGAGCTGTTTTTT
TRBV12-3/TRBV12-4	.	TRBJ2-2	.	CASCPVGPDTGELFF	TGTGCCAGCTGTCCCGTGGGGCCCGACACCGGGGAGCTGTTTTTT
TRBV12-3/TRBV12-4	many	TRBJ2-5	TRBD2	CASRSHGGVRETQYF	TGTGCCAGCAGATCCCACGGGGGGGTTCGGGAGACCCAGTACTTC
TRBV12-3/TRBV12-4	many	TRBJ1-4	.	CASSYGARKVEKLFF	TGTGCCAGCAGTTATGGGGCACGAAAGGTCGAAAAACTGTTTTTT
TRBV10-3	once	TRBJ1-2	TRBD1	CAISGQGSYGYTF	TGTGCCATCAGCGGACAGGGGAGCTATGGCTACACCTTC
TRBV6-6	few	TRBJ2-3	TRBD2	CASSSPGLAGNGDTQYF	TGTGCCAGCAGTTCTCCCGGGTTAGCGGGGAATGGAGATACGCAGTATTTT
TRBV6-6	few	TRBJ2-5	TRBD2	CASSYPGGGETQYF	TGTGCCAGCAGTTACCCCGGGGGAGGGGAGACCCAGTACTTC
TRBV28	.	TRBJ2-1	.	CASSLKGYEQFF	TGTGCCAGCAGTTTAAAGGGGTATGAGCAGTTCTTC
TRBV24-1	few	TRBJ2-5	.	CATSDLSSQETQYF	TGTGCCACCAGTGATTTAAGCAGCCAAGAGACCCAGTACTTC
TRBV12-3/TRBV12-4	few	TRBJ1-6	TRBD1	CASTPDRGWSPLHF	TGTGCCAGCACCCCAGACAGGGGCTGGTCACCCCTCCACTTT
TRBV29-1	few	TRBJ1-5	TRBD1	CSVSQGAGQPQHF	TGCAGCGTTTCGCAGGGGGCAGGTCAGCCCCAGCATTTT
TRBV2	.	TRBJ1-1	.	CASSEFNTEAFF	TGTGCCAGCAGTGAATTTAACACTGAAGCTTTCTTT
TRBV28	few	TRBJ1-6	.	CASTPGPRTDSPLHF	TGTGCCAGCACTCCAGGTCCCCGGACAGATTCACCCCTCCACTTT
TRBV12-3/TRBV12-4	.	TRBJ2-3	TRBD2	CASSLGLAGGADTQYF	TGTGCCAGCAGTCTGGGACTAGCGGGGGGAGCAGATACGCAGTATTTT
TRBV2	few	TRBJ1-1	.	CASSSGPGRSEAFF	TGTGCCAGCAGTTCCGGACCGGGACGGAGTGAAGCTTTCTTT
TRBV6-2/TRBV6-3	.	TRBJ2-5	TRBD1	CASTNGDRAWATQYF	TGTGCCAGCACCAACGGGGACAGGGCGTGGGCGACCCAGTACTTC
TRBV6-2/TRBV6-3	.	TRBJ2-1	TRBD2	CASSRPSVLASWFFF	TGTGCCAGCAGCCGACCATCGGTACTAGCGTCATGGTTTTTCTTC
TRBV24-1	few	TRBJ1-2	TRBD1	CATSDRKNYGYTF	TGTGCCACCTCGGACAGGAAGAACTATGGCTACACCTTC
TRBV7-9	.	TRBJ2-7	.	CASSLVSGKAYEQYF	TGTGCCAGCAGCTTAGTGTCAGGGAAGGCCTACGAGCAGTACTTC
TRBV25-1	many	TRBJ1-4	.	CASSEGYEKLFF	TGTGCCAGCAGTGAAGGCTATGAAAAACTGTTTTTT
TRBV4-1	.	TRBJ2-5	.	CASSQTPRQETQYF	TGCGCCAGCAGCCAAACCCCCAGGCAAGAGACCCAGTACTTC
TRBV7-6	.	TRBJ2-3	.	CASSLVGGADTQYF	TGTGCCAGCAGCTTAGTCGGGGGAGCAGATACGCAGTATTTT
TRBV2	.	TRBJ1-4	.	CASRTFEKLFF	TGTGCCAGCAGAACTTTTGAAAAACTGTTTTTT
TRBV14	many	TRBJ1-2	.	CASSRATGDYGYTF	TGTGCCAGCAGCCGAGCGACGGGGGACTATGGCTACACCTTC
TRBV7-2	.	TRBJ2-5	.	CASSLGWGRETQYF	TGTGCCAGCAGCTTAGGGTGGGGGCGGGAGACCCAGTACTTC
TRBV12-3/TRBV12-4	.	TRBJ1-3	.	CASSKGSSGNTIYF	TGTGCCAGCAGCAAGGGTAGCTCTGGAAACACCATATATTTT